The next 22 T cell receptor beta chains were all read from a single sample in a study of T cells after yellow fever vaccination. TCRdb reprocessed the 5' RACE reads with MiXCR, giving one entry per CDR3 protein. The repertoire holds about 230,000 distinct CDR3 sequences, with around 6.7% as singletons. The sequences come from CD4+ T cells sorted from PBMCs, collected on the day of the yellow fever booster vaccination. The receptors shown here come from a man aged 25-40 years who received the YFV17D yellow fever vaccine.

This clonotype was detected many times. The chain combines TRBV28 with TRBJ2-1; 7 bases are shared with TRBD1. Germline trimming cut 4 bases from V and 4 bases from J; bases unmatched to any gene: 1. This CDR3 is built from 13 residues. Germline assignment: CDR1 MDHEN and CDR2 SYDVKM. The CDR3 here is CASSWDSYNEQFF. For the CDR3, the DNA is TGTGCCAGCAGTTGGGACAGTTACAATGAGCAGTTCTTC.

This clonotype was detected ten times or more. The chain is built from TRBV3-1 and TRBJ2-6, with D possibly matching TRBD2 (5 bases). CDR3 size: 14 residues. Germline CDR1 reads LGHDT; CDR2 reads YNNKEL (reference sequence). Trimming took 6 bases from V and 2 from J, leaving 8 bases between them. The CDR3 region has the DNA TGTGCCAGCAGGGACGGGGCTGGGGCCAACGTCCTGACTTTC. This encodes CASRDGAGANVLTF.

This clonotype showed up just a few times. The chain is built from TRBV30 and TRBJ2-3; unclear D gene. V dropped 0 bases and J dropped 3 bases, with 7 bases sitting between them. CDR1 is GTSNPN and CDR2 is SVGIG in the germline V gene (reference sequence). The CDR3 covers 13 residues. CDR3 sequence: CAWSVRRTDTQYF. CDR3 coding DNA: TGTGCCTGGAGTGTTCGCCGGACAGATACGCAGTATTTT.

This clonotype was seen many times. V and J are TRBV12-3 or TRBV12-4 and TRBJ1-5; D remains ambiguous. This CDR3 region has 14 residues. V lost 3 bases to trimming and J lost 6 bases, with 12 bases between them. The CDR3 region has the DNA TGTGCCAGCAGTTTGGCCAACCGTTTTCAGCCCCAGCATTTT. Amino acid sequence: CASSLANRFQPQHF.

This clonotype was counted many times. This chain connects TRBV6-5 to TRBJ1-5; no clear D gene. The germline gives CDR1 MNHEY, CDR2 SVGAGI. The CDR3 loop spans 14 amino acids. Trimming cost V 6 bases and J 2 bases, with 11 bases left between them. This chain's CDR3 is CASSWSRGNQPQHF. CDR3 DNA sequence: TGTGCCAGCAGCTGGTCACGAGGCAATCAGCCCCAGCATTTT.

This clonotype was recorded many times. The chain uses TRBV7-2 and TRBJ2-5; D unresolved. CDR3 size: 14 residues. CDR1 and CDR2 (germline): SGHTA, FQGNSA. Trimming removed 1 base from V and 1 base from J, with 7 bases in between. The CDR3 is CASSLVGSQETQYF. The CDR3 coding sequence is TGTGCCAGCAGCTTAGTTGGCAGCCAAGAGACCCAGTACTTC.

The sample holds many counts of this clonotype. This sequence joins TRBV5-1 and TRBJ2-3, with D uncertain. This CDR3 contains 13 residues. Trimming removed 2 bases from V and 6 bases from J, with 10 bases in between. From germline, CDR1 is SGHRS and CDR2 YFSETQ. CDR3 loop: CASSFTQRDTQYF. The CDR3 DNA reads TGCGCCAGCAGCTTCACCCAGCGCGATACGCAGTATTTT. Supplemented by reference TRBV5-1 and TRBJ2-3, the full variable domain reads KAGVTQTPRYLIKTRGQQVTLSCSPISGHRSVSWYQQTPGQGLQFLFEYFSETQRNKGNFPGRFSGRQFSNSRSEMNVSTLELGDSALYLCASSFTQRDTQYFGPGTRLTVL.

V gene TRBV29-1 combines with J gene TRBJ2-5, with unresolved D. V shed 6 bases and J shed 1 base, with 15 bases lying between them. The CDR3 runs to 14 residues. Germline V CDR1 and CDR2: SQVTM, ANQGSEA. The CDR3 is CSVSRPDLQETQYF. The CDR3 coding sequence is TGCAGCGTAAGCAGGCCAGATCTCCAAGAGACCCAGTACTTC.

In this sample, this clonotype turned up a few times. The J gene is TRBJ2-2, the V gene TRBV5-6; D is ambiguous. Deletions cut 0 bases from V and 6 bases from J, with 9 bases between. This CDR3 has 14 amino acids. The germline V gene has CDR1 SGHDT and CDR2 YYEEEE. The CDR3 DNA sequence: TGTGCCAGCAGCTTGGGAGGTGTGTCCGGGGAGCTGTTTTTT. Encoded protein: CASSLGGVSGELFF.

This clonotype was counted at least ten times. CDR3 sequence reads: CSAERTARETQYF. The CDR3 DNA reads as TGCAGTGCTGAGCGGACTGCCAGGGAGACCCAGTACTTC. This rearrangement joins TRBV20-1 to TRBJ2-5, with D perhaps matching TRBD2 (5 bases). The CDR3 loop spans 13 amino acids. CDR1 and CDR2 from the germline V gene are DFQATT and SNEGSKA (reference sequence). The V gene lost 5 bases and the J gene lost 5 bases, with 15 bases spanning the gap.

This clonotype was observed a handful of times. The chain couples TRBV7-9 to TRBJ1-6, with 10 bases that match TRBD1. Losses at the gene ends were 7 bases for V and 4 bases for J; bases not matched to a gene: 4. In germline, CDR1 is SEHNR, CDR2 FQNEAQ (reference sequence). The CDR3 runs 15 residues. The CDR3 nucleotides are TGTGCCAGCACCTTGGGACAGGGGTATAATTCACCCCTCCACTTT. Its protein is CASTLGQGYNSPLHF.

This clonotype was detected a few times. The rearrangement links TRBV4-3 to TRBJ2-7, with D possibly TRBD1 on 7 matching bases. V lost 8 bases, J lost 1 base, and 15 bases lay in between. Germline V lookup: CDR1 LGHNA, CDR2 YSLEER. The CDR3 has 14 residues. The CDR3 DNA is TGCGCCAGCGGCAGGGGGGTTAAATCCTACGAGCAGTACTTC. Amino acids: CASGRGVKSYEQYF.

This clonotype was counted many times. V gene TRBV12-3 or TRBV12-4 combines with J gene TRBJ2-1, with D tentatively TRBD2 (5 bases). The V end was cut by 6 bases, the J end by 9 bases, with 9 bases between. The CDR3 extends over 11 amino acids. The CDR3, as DNA: TGTGCCAGCAGGGAGGCGGTTGAGCAGTTCTTC. Translated: CASREAVEQFF.

This clonotype occurred a few times. CDR3 sequence: CASRQVNPYEQYF. CDR3 nucleotide sequence: TGTGCCAGCCGACAGGTCAATCCCTACGAGCAGTACTTC. The chain recombines TRBV6-5 with TRBJ2-7, with D possibly TRBD1 on 6 matching bases. The CDR3 loop spans 13 amino acids. V lost 8 bases and J 2 bases, leaving 13 bases between the germline ends. The germline V gene has CDR1 MNHEY and CDR2 SVGAGI.

In this sample, this clonotype turned up many times. The V and J genes are TRBV12-3 or TRBV12-4 and TRBJ1-6, with 9 bases aligning to TRBD1. This CDR3 contains 14 residues. V dropped 2 bases and J dropped 10; count of bases not matched to a gene: 3. The CDR3: CASSLRQGDSPLHF. The CDR3 DNA reads TGTGCCAGCAGTTTAAGACAGGGGGACTCACCCCTCCACTTT.

This clonotype was found a few times. This rearrangement joins TRBV11-1 to TRBJ2-6; 14 nucleotides line up with TRBD2. CDR1 and CDR2 (germline): SGHAT, FQDESV (reference sequence). With 4 bases clipped from V and 4 bases from J, the junction kept 6 bases outside the gene matches. The CDR3 consists of 18 residues. The CDR3 spells CASSSGLAGGPGANVLTF. CDR3 in DNA: TGTGCCAGCAGCTCAGGACTAGCGGGAGGCCCCGGGGCCAACGTCCTGACTTTC. Full variable domain (remainder filled in from reference TRBV11-1 and TRBJ2-6): EAEVAQSPRYKITEKSQAVAFWCDPISGHATLYWYRQILGQGPELLVQFQDESVVDDSQLPKDRFSAERLKGVDSTLKIQPAELGDSAMYLCASSSGLAGGPGANVLTFGAGSRLTVL.

This clonotype occurred a few times. V gene TRBV28 combines with J gene TRBJ2-5; possibly TRBD1 or TRBD2 for D (5 bases each). The germline V gene has CDR1 MDHEN and CDR2 SYDVKM. The CDR3 contains 17 residues. Trimming stripped 2 bases from V and 0 bases from J, with 16 bases between. CDR3 sequence (DNA): TGTGCCAGCAGTTTACTCACCCCGTCGGGGCACCAAGAGACCCAGTACTTC. Protein sequence: CASSLLTPSGHQETQYF.

To note about this clonotype: One end of the junction varies from germline; a read error may be responsible. The chain's CDR3 is CATCDFRDRPGTSGGSYEQYF. The CDR3 DNA follows: TGTGCCACCTGTGATTTCCGGGACAGACCCGGGACTAGCGGGGGGTCCTACGAGCAGTACTTC. The rearrangement links TRBV24-1 to TRBJ2-7, with 15 bases identical to TRBD2. CDR3 length: 21 amino acids. CDR1 is KGHDR, CDR2 SFDVKD, per germline.

The table lists this clonotype with many counts. J is TRBJ2-7 and V is TRBV20-1; 10 nucleotides align to TRBD1. Looked up from germline, CDR1 is DFQATT and CDR2 is SNEGSKA (reference sequence). This CDR3 has 15 residues. Germline trimming cut 1 base from V and 3 bases from J; bases unmatched to any gene: 6. The CDR3 spells CSARVRTGGDYEQYF. In DNA, the CDR3 is TGCAGTGCTAGAGTAAGGACAGGGGGGGACTACGAGCAGTACTTC.

This clonotype occurred a few times. The CDR3 DNA reads TGCAGTGCTAGGCCCAACAGGATGGAAATTTACCCGTACACCTTC. Amino acid sequence: CSARPNRMEIYPYTF. V usage is TRBV20-1 and J usage is TRBJ1-2; TRBD1 is a possible D gene (5 bases). The CDR3 contains 15 residues. The V end lost 3 bases, the J end lost 11 bases, and 25 bases lay between the germline ends. From germline, CDR1 is DFQATT and CDR2 SNEGSKA (reference sequence).

This clonotype was found many times. The rearrangement links TRBV24-1 to TRBJ2-5; 8 positions agree with TRBD1. Trimming at V came to 9 bases and at J to 2 bases, leaving 4 bases not matched to a gene. Germline V gene data show CDR1 as KGHDR and CDR2 as SFDVKD. This CDR3 region has 13 residues. The CDR3 DNA reads as TGTGCCACCGGAACAGGGGGTCAAGAGACCCAGTACTTC. This codes for CATGTGGQETQYF.

The table lists this clonotype with a few counts. V usage is TRBV20-1 and J usage is TRBJ2-3, with 9 bases aligning to TRBD2. CDR3 length: 14 residues. Germline CDR1 is DFQATT and CDR2 is SNEGSKA (reference sequence). V shed 4 bases and J 8 bases; nucleotides not matched to a gene: 10. CDR3 coding DNA: TGCAGTGCTACCCGGGGTAGCGGGAGTGTTACGCAGTATTTT. This gives the protein CSATRGSGSVTQYF.